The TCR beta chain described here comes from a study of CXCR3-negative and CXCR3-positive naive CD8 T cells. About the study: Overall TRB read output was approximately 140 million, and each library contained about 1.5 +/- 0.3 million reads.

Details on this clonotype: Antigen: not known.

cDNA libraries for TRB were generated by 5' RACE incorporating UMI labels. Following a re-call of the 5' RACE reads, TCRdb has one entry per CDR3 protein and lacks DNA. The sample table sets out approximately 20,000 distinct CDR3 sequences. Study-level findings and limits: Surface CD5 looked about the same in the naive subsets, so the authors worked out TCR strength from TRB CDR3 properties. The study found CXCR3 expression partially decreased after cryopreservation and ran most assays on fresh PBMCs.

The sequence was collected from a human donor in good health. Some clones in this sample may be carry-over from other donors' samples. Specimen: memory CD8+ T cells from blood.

The CDR3 here is CASKGNPELSRERGNTEAFF. The chain is built from TRBV7-8 and TRBJ1-1; TCRdb names TRBD1, which stays unverified in the absence of DNA. The CDR3 has 20 residues. Germline V lookup: CDR1 SGHVS, CDR2 FQNEAQ. Complete variable domain (other parts from reference TRBV7-8 and TRBJ1-1): GAGVSQSPRYKVAKRGQDVALRCDPISGHVSLFWYQQALGQGPEFLTYFQNEAQLDKSGLPSDRFFAERPEGSVSTLKIQRTQQEDSAVYLCASKGNPELSRERGNTEAFFGQGTRLTVV.